This passage covers 4 T cell receptor beta chains from one sample sequenced in a study of blood T cell repertoires in COVID-19. Sequencing used immunoSEQ multiplex PCR; TCRdb keeps in-frame clones, though not all of them. The sample lists 350,000 or so clones, about 92% occurring once. The sequenced material came from peripheral blood. These receptors all come from a woman aged 55-70 years with COVID-19, enrolled during active disease.

This chain joins TRBV4-2 and TRBJ2-3, with 10 bases identical to TRBD2. V lost 0 bases to trimming and J lost 2 bases; unmatched junction nucleotides: 5. The CDR3 extends over 17 amino acids. Germline V CDR1 and CDR2: LGHNA, YNFKEQ. In DNA, the CDR3 is TGTGCCAGCAGCCAAGATAATAGCGGGGGGCACACAGATACGCAGTATTTT. Translating gives CASSQDNSGGHTDTQYF.

The chain combines TRBV20-1 with TRBJ1-1; D ambiguous. This CDR3 has 11 residues. The germline V gene has CDR1 DFQATT and CDR2 SNEGSKA (reference sequence). For the CDR3, the DNA is TGCAAGCTAGCGTCGAACACTGAAGCTTTCTTT. Translation gives CKLASNTEAFF.

Points on this clone: Other DNA sequences in the same sample also yield this CDR3. This chain joins TRBV5-1 and TRBJ2-6, with D perhaps TRBD2 (5 bases). The CDR3 runs to 15 residues. The V end was cut by 2 bases, the J end by 0 bases, with 6 bases between. Germline values: CDR1 SGHRS, CDR2 YFSETQ. The CDR3 reads CASSLGGSGANVLTF. The CDR3 DNA reads as TGCGCCAGCAGCTTAGGAGGCTCTGGGGCCAACGTCCTGACTTTC. The full variable domain, its missing parts supplied by reference TRBV5-1 and TRBJ2-6, is KAGVTQTPRYLIKTRGQQVTLSCSPISGHRSVSWYQQTPGQGLQFLFEYFSETQRNKGNFPGRFSGRQFSNSRSEMNVSTLELGDSALYLCASSLGGSGANVLTFGAGSRLTVL.

The genes are TRBV7-2 and TRBJ2-1; D is uncertain. The germline CDR1 and CDR2 sequences are SGHTA and FQGNSA. V was shortened by 3 bases and J by 11 bases, with 20 bases between the two germline ends. The CDR3 is 15 residues long. This CDR3 reads CASSFESLVFVQQFF. For the CDR3, the DNA is TGTGCCAGCAGCTTTGAGAGCTTGGTCTTCGTGCAGCAGTTCTTC.